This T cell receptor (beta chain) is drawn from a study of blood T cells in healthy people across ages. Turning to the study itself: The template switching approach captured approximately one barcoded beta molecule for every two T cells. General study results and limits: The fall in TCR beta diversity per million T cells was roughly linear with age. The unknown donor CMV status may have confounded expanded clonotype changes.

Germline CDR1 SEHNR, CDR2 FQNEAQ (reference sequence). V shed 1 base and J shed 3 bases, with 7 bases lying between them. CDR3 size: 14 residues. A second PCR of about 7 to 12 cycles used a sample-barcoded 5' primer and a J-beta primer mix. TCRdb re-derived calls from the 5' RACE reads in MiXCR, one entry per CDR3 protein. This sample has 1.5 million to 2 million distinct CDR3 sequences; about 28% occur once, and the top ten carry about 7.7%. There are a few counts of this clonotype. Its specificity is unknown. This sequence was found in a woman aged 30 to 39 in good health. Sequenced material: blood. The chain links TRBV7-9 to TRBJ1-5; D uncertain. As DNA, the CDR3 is TGTGCCAGCAGCTTAGACGGTACCAATCAGCCCCAGCATTTT. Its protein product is CASSLDGTNQPQHF.